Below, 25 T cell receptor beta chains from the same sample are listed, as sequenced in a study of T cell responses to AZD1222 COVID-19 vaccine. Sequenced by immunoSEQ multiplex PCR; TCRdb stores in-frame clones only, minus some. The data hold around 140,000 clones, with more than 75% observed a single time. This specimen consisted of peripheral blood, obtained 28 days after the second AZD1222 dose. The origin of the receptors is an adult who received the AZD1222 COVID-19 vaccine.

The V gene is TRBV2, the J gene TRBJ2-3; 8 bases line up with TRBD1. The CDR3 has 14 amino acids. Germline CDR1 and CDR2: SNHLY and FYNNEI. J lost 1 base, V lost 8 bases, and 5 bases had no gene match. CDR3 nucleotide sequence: TGTGCCAGCCGGACGGACAGGGGCACAGATACGCAGTATTTT. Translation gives CASRTDRGTDTQYF. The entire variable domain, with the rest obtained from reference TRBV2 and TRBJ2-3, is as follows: EPEVTQTPSHQVTQMGQEVILRCVPISNHLYFYWYRQILGQKVEFLVSFYNNEISEKSEIFDDQFSVERPDGSNFTLKIRSTKLEDSAMYFCASRTDRGTDTQYFGPGTRLTVL.

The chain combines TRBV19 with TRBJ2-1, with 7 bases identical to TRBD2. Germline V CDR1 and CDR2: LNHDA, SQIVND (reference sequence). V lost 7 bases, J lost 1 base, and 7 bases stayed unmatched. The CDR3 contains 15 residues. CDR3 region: CASIASGGSYNEQFF. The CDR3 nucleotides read TGTGCCAGTATCGCGTCGGGGGGATCCTACAATGAGCAGTTCTTC.

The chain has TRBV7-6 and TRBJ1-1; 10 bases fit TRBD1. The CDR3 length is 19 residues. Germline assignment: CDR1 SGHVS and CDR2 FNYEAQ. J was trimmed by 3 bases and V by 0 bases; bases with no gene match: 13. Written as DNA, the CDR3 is TGTGCCAGCAGCTTAGCGCGGGACAGGGGATCGGATGCGTACACTGAAGCTTTCTTT. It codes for CASSLARDRGSDAYTEAFF.

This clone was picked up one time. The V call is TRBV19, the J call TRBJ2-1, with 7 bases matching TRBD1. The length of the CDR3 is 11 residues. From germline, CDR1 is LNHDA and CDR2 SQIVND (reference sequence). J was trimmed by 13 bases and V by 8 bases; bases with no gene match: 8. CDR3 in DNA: TGTGCCAGTTCTGGGGACAGTGCACAGTTCTTC. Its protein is CASSGDSAQFF.

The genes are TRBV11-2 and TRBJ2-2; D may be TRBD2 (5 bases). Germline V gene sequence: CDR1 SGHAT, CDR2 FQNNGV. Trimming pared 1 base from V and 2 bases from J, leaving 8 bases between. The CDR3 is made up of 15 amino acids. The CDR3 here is CASSLGRTNTGELFF. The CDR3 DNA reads TGTGCCAGCAGCTTAGGACGGACTAACACCGGGGAGCTGTTTTTT.

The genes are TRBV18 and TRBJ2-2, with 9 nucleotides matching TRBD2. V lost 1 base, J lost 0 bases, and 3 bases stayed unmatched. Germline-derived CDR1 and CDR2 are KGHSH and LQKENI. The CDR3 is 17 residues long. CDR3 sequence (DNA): TGTGCCAGCTCACCACAAGGACTAGCGACGAACACCGGGGAGCTGTTTTTT. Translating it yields CASSPQGLATNTGELFF.

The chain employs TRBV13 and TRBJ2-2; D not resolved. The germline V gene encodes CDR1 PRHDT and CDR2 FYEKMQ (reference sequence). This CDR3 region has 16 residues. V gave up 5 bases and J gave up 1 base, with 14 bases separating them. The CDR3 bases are TGTGCCAGCAGCGGCCGGTTTGGTAAGAACACCGGGGAGCTGTTTTTT. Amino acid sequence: CASSGRFGKNTGELFF.

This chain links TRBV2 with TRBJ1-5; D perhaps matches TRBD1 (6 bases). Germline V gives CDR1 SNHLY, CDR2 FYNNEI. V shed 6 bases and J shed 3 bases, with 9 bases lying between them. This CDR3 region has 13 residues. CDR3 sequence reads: CASSDRFNQPQHF. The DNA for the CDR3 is TGTGCCAGCAGCGACAGGTTCAATCAGCCCCAGCATTTT.

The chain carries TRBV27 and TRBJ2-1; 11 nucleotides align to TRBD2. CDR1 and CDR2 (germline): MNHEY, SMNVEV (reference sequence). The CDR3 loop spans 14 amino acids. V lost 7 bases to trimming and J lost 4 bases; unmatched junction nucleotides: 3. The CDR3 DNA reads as TGTGCCAGCAATAGCGGGAGGGGGTACAATGAGCAGTTCTTC. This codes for CASNSGRGYNEQFF.

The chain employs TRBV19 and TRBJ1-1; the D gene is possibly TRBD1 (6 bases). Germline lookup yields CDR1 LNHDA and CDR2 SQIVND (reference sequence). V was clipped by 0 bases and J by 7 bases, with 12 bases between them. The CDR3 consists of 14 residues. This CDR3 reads CASSIDQGTSEAFF. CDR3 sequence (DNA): TGTGCCAGTAGTATAGATCAGGGGACCAGTGAAGCTTTCTTT.

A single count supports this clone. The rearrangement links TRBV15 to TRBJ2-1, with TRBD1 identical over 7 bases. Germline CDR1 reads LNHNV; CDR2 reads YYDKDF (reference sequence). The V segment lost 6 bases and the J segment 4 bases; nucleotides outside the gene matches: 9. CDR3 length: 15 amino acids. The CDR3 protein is CATSKKTGPYNEQFF. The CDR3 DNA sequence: TGTGCCACCAGTAAAAAGACAGGGCCTTACAATGAGCAGTTCTTC.

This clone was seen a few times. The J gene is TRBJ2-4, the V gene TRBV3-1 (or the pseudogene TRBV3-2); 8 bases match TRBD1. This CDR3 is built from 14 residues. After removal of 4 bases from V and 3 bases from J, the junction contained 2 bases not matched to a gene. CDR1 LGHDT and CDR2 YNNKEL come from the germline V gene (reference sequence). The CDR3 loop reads CASSRTGYKNIQYF. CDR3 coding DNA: TGTGCCAGCAGCCGGACAGGGTACAAAAACATTCAGTACTTC.

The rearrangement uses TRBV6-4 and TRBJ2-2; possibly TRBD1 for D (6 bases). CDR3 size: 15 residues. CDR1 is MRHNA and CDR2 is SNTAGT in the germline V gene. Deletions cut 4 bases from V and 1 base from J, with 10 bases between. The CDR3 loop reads CASSVSGVNTGELFF. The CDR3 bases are TGTGCCAGCAGTGTCTCAGGGGTGAACACCGGGGAGCTGTTTTTT.

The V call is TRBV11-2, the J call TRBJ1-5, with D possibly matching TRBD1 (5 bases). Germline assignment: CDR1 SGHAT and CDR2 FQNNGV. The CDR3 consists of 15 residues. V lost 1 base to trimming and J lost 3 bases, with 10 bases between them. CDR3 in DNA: TGTGCCAGCAGCTTAGGTCCAGGGTACAATCAGCCCCAGCATTTT. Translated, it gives CASSLGPGYNQPQHF.

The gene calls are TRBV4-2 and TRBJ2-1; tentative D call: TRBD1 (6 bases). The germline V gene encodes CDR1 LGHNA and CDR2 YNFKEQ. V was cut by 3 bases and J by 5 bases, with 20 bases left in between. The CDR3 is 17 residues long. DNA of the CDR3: TGTGCCAGCAGCCAGGCTCCGACAGGAGCCTCGGACAATGAGCAGTTCTTC. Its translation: CASSQAPTGASDNEQFF.

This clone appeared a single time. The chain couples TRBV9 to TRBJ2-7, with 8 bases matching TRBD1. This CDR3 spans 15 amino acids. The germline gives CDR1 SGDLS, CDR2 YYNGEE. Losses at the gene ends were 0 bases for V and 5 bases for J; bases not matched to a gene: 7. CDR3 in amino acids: CASSVAAGQGHEQYF. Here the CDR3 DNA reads TGTGCCAGCAGCGTAGCTGCTGGACAGGGCCACGAGCAGTACTTC. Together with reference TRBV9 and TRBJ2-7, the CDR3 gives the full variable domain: DSGVTQTPKHLITATGQRVTLRCSPRSGDLSVYWYQQSLDQGLQFLIQYYNGEERAKGNILERFSAQQFPDLHSELNLSSLELGDSALYFCASSVAAGQGHEQYFGPGTRLTVT.

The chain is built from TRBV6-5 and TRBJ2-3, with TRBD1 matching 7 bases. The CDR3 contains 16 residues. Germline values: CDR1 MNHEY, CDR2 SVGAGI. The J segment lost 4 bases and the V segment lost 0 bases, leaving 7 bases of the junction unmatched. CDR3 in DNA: TGTGCCAGCAGTTACTCTGAGGGGGCCCAGGCAGATACGCAGTATTTT. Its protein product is CASSYSEGAQADTQYF.

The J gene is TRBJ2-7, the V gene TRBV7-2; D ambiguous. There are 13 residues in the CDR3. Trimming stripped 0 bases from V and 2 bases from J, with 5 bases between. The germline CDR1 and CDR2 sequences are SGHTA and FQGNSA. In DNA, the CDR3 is TGTGCCAGCAGCTTAGCTGGGGCCTACGAGCAGTACTTC. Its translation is CASSLAGAYEQYF. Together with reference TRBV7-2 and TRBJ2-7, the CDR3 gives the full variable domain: GAGVSQSPSNKVTEKGKDVELRCDPISGHTALYWYRQSLGQGLEFLIYFQGNSAPDKSGLPSDRFSAERTGGSVSTLTIQRTQQEDSAVYLCASSLAGAYEQYFGPGTRLTVT.

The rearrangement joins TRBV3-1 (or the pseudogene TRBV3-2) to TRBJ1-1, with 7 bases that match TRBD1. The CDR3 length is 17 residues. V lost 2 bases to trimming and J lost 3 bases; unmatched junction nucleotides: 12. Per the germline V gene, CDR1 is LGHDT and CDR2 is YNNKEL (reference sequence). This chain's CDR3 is CASSQRPLTGTYTEAFF. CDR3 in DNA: TGTGCCAGCAGCCAAAGGCCGCTGACAGGGACTTACACTGAAGCTTTCTTT.

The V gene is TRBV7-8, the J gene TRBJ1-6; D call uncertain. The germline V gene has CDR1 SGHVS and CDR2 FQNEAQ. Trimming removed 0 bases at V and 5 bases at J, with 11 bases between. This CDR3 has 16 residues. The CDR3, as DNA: TGTGCCAGCAGCTTAGCGCTGGCAGGTGATAATTCACCCCTCCACTTT. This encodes CASSLALAGDNSPLHF.

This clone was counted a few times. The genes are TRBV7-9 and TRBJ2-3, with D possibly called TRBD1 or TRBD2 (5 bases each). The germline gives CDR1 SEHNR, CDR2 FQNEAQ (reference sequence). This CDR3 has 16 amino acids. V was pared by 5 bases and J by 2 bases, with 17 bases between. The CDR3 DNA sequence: TGTGCCAGCAGCCGCGGGTCGAGAGGGGACACAGATACGCAGTATTTT. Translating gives CASSRGSRGDTDTQYF. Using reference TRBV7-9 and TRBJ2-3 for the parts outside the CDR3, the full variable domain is DTGVSQNPRHKITKRGQNVTFRCDPISEHNRLYWYRQTLGQGPEFLTYFQNEAQLEKSRLLSDRFSAERPKGSFSTLEIQRTEQGDSAMYLCASSRGSRGDTDTQYFGPGTRLTVL.

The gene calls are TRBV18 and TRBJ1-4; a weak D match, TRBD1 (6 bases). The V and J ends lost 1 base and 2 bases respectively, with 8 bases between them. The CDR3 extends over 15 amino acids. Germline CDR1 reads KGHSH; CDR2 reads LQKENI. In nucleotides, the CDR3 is TGTGCCAGCTCACCACAGGGGGGGACTAATGAAAAACTGTTTTTT. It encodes CASSPQGGTNEKLFF.

CDR3 DNA sequence: TGTGCCAGCAGCTTAGCGCAGATACCCAGGATGGCAGGGTCCTACGAGCAGTACTTC. Its protein is CASSLAQIPRMAGSYEQYF. V gene TRBV7-9 combines with J gene TRBJ2-7, with a weak D call TRBD1 (5 bases). Between the trimmed V and J ends, which lost 0 bases and 1 base, there was a span of 22 bases. CDR3 size: 19 residues. Germline CDR1 SEHNR, CDR2 FQNEAQ (reference sequence).

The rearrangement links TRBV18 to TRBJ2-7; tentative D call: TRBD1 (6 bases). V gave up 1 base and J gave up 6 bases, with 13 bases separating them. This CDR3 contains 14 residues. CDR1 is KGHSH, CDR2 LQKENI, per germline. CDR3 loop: CASSPLGGGGEQYF. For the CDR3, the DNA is TGTGCCAGCTCACCACTTGGGGGCGGAGGCGAGCAGTACTTC.

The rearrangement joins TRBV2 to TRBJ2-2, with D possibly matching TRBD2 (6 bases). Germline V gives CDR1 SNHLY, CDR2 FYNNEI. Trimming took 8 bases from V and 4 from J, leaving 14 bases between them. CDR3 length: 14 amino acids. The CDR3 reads CASRVGGRTGELFF. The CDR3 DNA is TGTGCCAGCCGGGTGGGGGGTCGCACCGGGGAGCTGTTTTTT.